The 10 T cell receptor beta chains below come from one sample, sequenced in a study of shared clonotypes between healthy human individuals. The data were produced by immunoSEQ multiplex PCR, yet TCRdb's version contains in-frame clones alone and is incomplete. The sample contains over 850,000 clones, around three quarters of which appear only once. Sequencing was performed on memory CD4+ T cells from PBMCs. The subset was: CD45RA-negative fraction. These receptors came from a man aged 18 to 35 in good health. Some clones in this sample may be carry-over from other donors' samples.

The chain employs TRBV7-8 and TRBJ2-3, with 9 bases fitting TRBD2. V gave up 5 bases and J gave up 0 bases; unmatched junction bases: 6. The germline CDR1 and CDR2 sequences are SGHVS and FQNEAQ. This CDR3 is built from 16 residues. The CDR3: CASSATSGFSTDTQYF. CDR3 coding DNA: TGTGCCAGCAGCGCAACTAGCGGGTTTAGCACAGATACGCAGTATTTT.

This sequence joins TRBV7-2 and TRBJ2-3; unclear D gene. The CDR3 is 16 residues long. Germline V gene data show CDR1 as SGHTA and CDR2 as FQGNSA. Deletions cut 5 bases from V and 3 bases from J, with 18 bases between. CDR3 protein: CASSLLGVGITDTQYF. In DNA form, the CDR3 reads TGTGCCAGCAGCCTACTGGGTGTAGGGATTACAGATACGCAGTATTTT.

The chain uses TRBV7-9 and TRBJ2-1; D could derive from TRBD1 or TRBD2 (6 bases each). The CDR3 length is 12 residues. Trimming stripped 1 base from V and 13 bases from J, with 11 bases between. Germline V lookup: CDR1 SEHNR, CDR2 FQNEAQ (reference sequence). CDR3 residues: CASSLDRGVQFF. DNA for the CDR3: TGTGCCAGCAGCTTAGATAGGGGGGTACAGTTCTTC.

This chain connects TRBV7-2 to TRBJ2-7; D perhaps matches TRBD1 (6 bases). The CDR3 sequence is 16 residues long. Germline assignment: CDR1 SGHTA and CDR2 FQGNSA. Trimming removed 5 bases at V and 2 bases at J, with 19 bases between. The CDR3 region has the DNA TGTGCCAGCAGCCATTCCCTACAGGGAACTGCCTACGAGCAGTACTTC. It translates to CASSHSLQGTAYEQYF.

This clone was counted once. V gene TRBV2 combines with J gene TRBJ2-5; D unclear. Trimming took 4 bases from V and 5 from J, leaving 11 bases between them. The germline V gene has CDR1 SNHLY and CDR2 FYNNEI. This CDR3 has 13 amino acids. CDR3 nucleotide sequence: TGTGCCAGCAGTGTGTGGGGATGGGAGACCCAGTACTTC. Its protein is CASSVWGWETQYF. Combining the CDR3 with reference TRBV2 and TRBJ2-5 gives the whole variable domain EPEVTQTPSHQVTQMGQEVILRCVPISNHLYFYWYRQILGQKVEFLVSFYNNEISEKSEIFDDQFSVERPDGSNFTLKIRSTKLEDSAMYFCASSVWGWETQYFGPGTRLLVL.

This clone was observed a single time. The chain uses TRBV2 and TRBJ2-4; D is undetermined. This CDR3 comprises 15 residues. V dropped 4 bases and J dropped 0 bases, with 10 bases sitting between them. Germline V gene lookup returns CDR1 SNHLY and CDR2 FYNNEI. Written as DNA, the CDR3 is TGTGCCAGCAGTGGAAACTCAGTAGCCAAAAACATTCAGTACTTC. It specifies CASSGNSVAKNIQYF.

The chain employs TRBV7-2 and TRBJ2-3; possible D gene TRBD1, 5 bases. V dropped 5 bases and J dropped 3 bases, with 12 bases sitting between them. CDR1 is SGHTA and CDR2 is FQGNSA in the germline V gene. The CDR3 is 14 residues long. CDR3 sequence (DNA): TGTGCCAGCAGCCCTCAGGGAAGGACAGATACGCAGTATTTT. It is translated as CASSPQGRTDTQYF.

J is TRBJ2-7 and V is TRBV5-1; 9 bases are a match to TRBD2. Germline V gene data show CDR1 as SGHRS and CDR2 as YFSETQ. The CDR3 runs to 15 residues. The trim removed 4 bases at V and 7 bases at J, leaving 12 bases unmatched. Here the CDR3 DNA reads TGCGCCAGCAGCCCTTTAGCGGGAGCGGCTTGGGAGCAGTACTTC. Translated: CASSPLAGAAWEQYF.

The CDR3 is CASSPTMPRDLSGAFF. DNA of the CDR3: TGTGCCAGCTCACCGACTATGCCGAGGGACTTATCGGGAGCTTTCTTT. The J gene is TRBJ1-1, the V gene TRBV18; TRBD1 might be the D (5 bases). CDR1 and CDR2 (germline): KGHSH, LQKENI. Trimming cost V 3 bases and J 10 bases, with 24 bases left between them. The CDR3 sequence is 16 residues long.

The chain uses TRBV5-1 and TRBJ1-1; D gene unclear. Germline-derived CDR1 and CDR2 are SGHRS and YFSETQ. With 3 bases removed from V and 7 bases from J, the gap between germline ends came to 16 bases. The CDR3 totals 14 residues. CDR3 protein: CASSYTTDLGEAFF. The CDR3, as DNA: TGCGCCAGCAGCTACACGACGGATCTTGGTGAAGCTTTCTTT. The whole variable domain, filled in from reference TRBV5-1 and TRBJ1-1, reads KAGVTQTPRYLIKTRGQQVTLSCSPISGHRSVSWYQQTPGQGLQFLFEYFSETQRNKGNFPGRFSGRQFSNSRSEMNVSTLELGDSALYLCASSYTTDLGEAFFGQGTRLTVV.